This T cell receptor beta chain was identified during a study of cytomegalovirus exposure and HLA in healthy donors. Study-level results: Follow-up analysis found HLA locus-dependent TCR association rates, highest for DRB1 and lowest for HLA-C. Being indistinguishable, some V segments were excluded, TRBV6-2 and TRBV6-3 among them. In a later analysis, at a false discovery rate of 0.05, 17,000 or so TCR beta sequences matched HLA alleles. Evidence from a later analysis indicated that most CMV-associated TCR beta chains looked HLA-restricted.

Worth noting for this clone: Its antigen is unknown.

Vbeta (60) and Jbeta (13) primers were used in the PCR. The assay was immunoSEQ multiplex PCR, and TCRdb's table has in-frame clones only and misses some. The table shows roughly 160,000 clones, with 80% to 90% occurring only once. The V and J ends lost 4 bases and 7 bases, in that order; junction bases with no gene match: 22. The length of the CDR3 is 18 residues. Germline loops: CDR1 SGHRS, CDR2 YFSETQ. Sequencing was carried out using PBMCs. The TCR originated in a male donor in good health and CMV-seronegative. The chain recombines TRBV5-1 with TRBJ1-1; 7 bases are shared with TRBD1. CDR3 in DNA: TGCGCCAGCAGCCCGGAGGGCCATCTGGACAGGTTCCCTTATGAAGCTTTCTTT. Protein product: CASSPEGHLDRFPYEAFF. The full variable domain, with the rest looked up from reference TRBV5-1 and TRBJ1-1, is KAGVTQTPRYLIKTRGQQVTLSCSPISGHRSVSWYQQTPGQGLQFLFEYFSETQRNKGNFPGRFSGRQFSNSRSEMNVSTLELGDSALYLCASSPEGHLDRFPYEAFFGQGTRLTVV.